This T cell receptor beta chain was observed in a study of CD8 T cells in Susac syndrome. TCR beta sequencing covered blood CD8+ and CD4+ T cells. The healthy controls were matched to patients by age and sex. CD8+ and CD4+ T cells were negatively isolated; TEMRA cells were FACS-enriched. About 0.45 to 1 ug RNA was reverse transcribed with random hexamers. Multiplex PCR with immunoSEQ amplified the TCR beta CDR3 across 54 Vbeta and 13 Jbeta. A single record per CDR3 protein comes from TCRdb applying MiXCR to the immunoSEQ multiplex PCR reads. The data hold some 120,000 distinct CDR3 sequences, with around 94% observed a single time. CDR1 and CDR2 from the germline V gene are LGHDT and YNNKEL (reference sequence). This CDR3 is 18 amino acids long. V lost 3 bases to trimming and J lost 0 bases, with 20 bases between them.

The V and J genes are TRBV3-1 and TRBJ2-5; no clear D. This clonotype was sampled from a human donor in good health. The sequenced material came from CD4+ T cells from PBMCs. This CDR3 is CASSHPWGWVLNQETQYF. In nucleotides, the CDR3 is TGTGCCAGCAGCCATCCCTGGGGATGGGTGTTAAACCAAGAGACCCAGTACTTC.